These T cell receptor beta chains were read from a single sample in a study of PD-1 blockade in classical Hodgkin lymphoma. The protocol was immunoSEQ multiplex PCR, while the TCRdb copy is restricted to in-frame clones and leaves out a portion. Among nearly 55,000 clones listed, 81% were seen once. Sequencing used peripheral blood mononuclear cells (PBMCs), obtained at baseline. The receptors were sampled from a human donor with classical Hodgkin lymphoma. CDR3s include the opening cysteine and the closing phenylalanine or tryptophan. Fields, in order: V gene, J gene, D gene, clone size, CDR3 DNA, CDR3 protein. The D gene is left open where the match is weak. Clone sizes are given selectively: once, few, many, or a class where the clone is expanded.

>TRBV6-5|TRBJ2-7|NA|NA
TGTGCCAGCAGTTACGGAGGGTTCGACGAGCAGTACTTC
CASSYGGFDEQYF
>TRBV5-1|TRBJ2-7|TRBD2|few
TGCGCCAGCAGCTTAGGAGGGACTAGCGACTCCTACGAGCAGTACTTC
CASSLGGTSDSYEQYF
>TRBV5-1|TRBJ1-1|NA|NA
TGCGCCAGCAGCCGTTCAGGGCAGGGCACTGAAGCTTTCTTT
CASSRSGQGTEAFF
>TRBV12-5|TRBJ1-5|NA|NA
TGTGCTAGTGGCCTCCGGGAGGACAATCAGCCCCAGCATTTT
CASGLREDNQPQHF
>TRBV5-1|TRBJ2-3|TRBD2|NA
TGCGCCAGCAGCTTGCTGGGACTAGCGGGGGGTGGAGATACGCAGTATTTT
CASSLLGLAGGGDTQYF
>TRBV6-1|TRBJ1-1|NA|NA
TGTGCCAGCAGGAGGGTGGAGGACCCCACTGAAGCTTTCTTT
CASRRVEDPTEAFF
>TRBV5-1|TRBJ2-3|TRBD2|once
TGCGCCAGCAGCTTAGGGAGGGTGGGAGATACGCAGTATTTT
CASSLGRVGDTQYF
>TRBV19|TRBJ1-1|TRBD1|NA
TGTGCCAGTAGTCGACAGGGAGAGAACACTGAAGCTTTCTTT
CASSRQGENTEAFF
>TRBV11-2|TRBJ2-1|TRBD2|once
TGTGCCAGCAGCTCCGGGAGGACTAGCGGGGGCTACAATGAGCAGTTCTTC
CASSSGRTSGGYNEQFF
>TRBV19|TRBJ1-1|TRBD1|NA
TGTGCCAGTAGTATAGACCAGACAGGGCTGTTTAGAATAGCCACCACTGAAGCTTTCTTT
CASSIDQTGLFRIATTEAFF
>TRBV10-3|TRBJ2-1|TRBD2|NA
TGTGCCATCAGCGCTAGCGGGAACTCCTACAATGAGCAGTTCTTC
CAISASGNSYNEQFF
>TRBV30|TRBJ1-5|NA|NA
TGTGCCTGGAGCAATACAGGGTATAGCAATCAGCCCCAGCATTTT
CAWSNTGYSNQPQHF
>TRBV7-9|TRBJ1-2|NA|NA
TGTGCCAGCAGCTTAGTGGAGGGGGGCTACACCTTC
CASSLVEGGYTF
>TRBV27|TRBJ1-6|NA|NA
TGTGCCAGCAGATACGAAGGCCCCGTGGATTCACCCCTCCACTTT
CASRYEGPVDSPLHF
>TRBV5-1|TRBJ1-3|NA|NA
TGCGCCAGCAGCCCGGTTGCGGTCTCTGGAAACACCATATATTTT
CASSPVAVSGNTIYF
>TRBV6-5|TRBJ2-3|NA|NA
TGTGCCAGCAGTAAACAGGGGAGGACAGATACGCAGTATTTT
CASSKQGRTDTQYF
>TRBV7-2|TRBJ2-7|TRBD2|NA
TGTGCCAGCAGCTTAGAAGCGGGAGTTCCCTCCTACGAGCAGTACTTC
CASSLEAGVPSYEQYF
>TRBV4-3|TRBJ2-1|TRBD2|NA
TGCGCCAGCAGCCAGGGAGGCGCGGGAGTGAAAAACAATGAGCAGTTCTTC
CASSQGGAGVKNNEQFF
>TRBV6-5|TRBJ2-5|NA|NA
TGTGCCAGCAGTTTCGGGGGGCATTCGGAGACCCAGTACTTC
CASSFGGHSETQYF
>TRBV13|TRBJ1-4|TRBD1|NA
TGTGCCAGCGGCCTCAAACAGGGGGCTGTGGTTGAAAAACTGTTTTTT
CASGLKQGAVVEKLFF
>TRBV6-1|TRBJ1-5|NA|NA
TGTGCCAGCAGTGCTTACAGGGCGTCAATCAATCAGCCCCAGCATTTT
CASSAYRASINQPQHF
>TRBV9|TRBJ1-3|NA|NA
TGTGCCAGCAGCGACAGCGGCTCTGGAAACACCATATATTTT
CASSDSGSGNTIYF
>TRBV19|TRBJ2-5|TRBD1|NA
TGTGCCAGTACCCCCAGGGGGAGTTTCGTCGAGACCCAGTACTTC
CASTPRGSFVETQYF
>TRBV11-3|TRBJ2-7|NA|NA
TGTGCCAGCACCTCCGGTTCCTACGAGCAGTACTTC
CASTSGSYEQYF
>TRBV6-5|TRBJ2-3|NA|NA
TGTGCCAGCAGTTACTCGAAAGCTGGGGATACGCAGTATTTT
CASSYSKAGDTQYF
>TRBV29-1|TRBJ2-2|NA|NA
TGCAGCGTTGAAGGGTACACCGGGGAGCTGTTTTTT
CSVEGYTGELFF
>TRBV9|TRBJ2-3|TRBD2|NA
TGTGCCAGCAGCGTAGGACTAGCCTCTAGCACAGATACGCAGTATTTT
CASSVGLASSTDTQYF
>TRBV29-1|TRBJ2-7|NA|once
TGCAGCGTGGGTGGAATCGGCTACGAGCAGTACTTC
CSVGGIGYEQYF
>TRBV29-1|TRBJ2-1|TRBD2|NA
TGCAGCGTCCGGACTAGCGGGACGTACAATGAGCAGTTCTTC
CSVRTSGTYNEQFF
>TRBV7-9|TRBJ1-6|NA|NA
TGTGCCAGCAGCAACGGCCCGGTCTCCAATTCACCCCTCCACTTT
CASSNGPVSNSPLHF
>TRBV14|TRBJ2-3|NA|NA
TGTGCCAGCAGCCAAGATCGACCAAGCCGGCGAGGTGTTACGCAGTATTTT
CASSQDRPSRRGVTQYF
>TRBV7-3|TRBJ2-3|NA|NA
TGTGCCAGCAGCCCTGCAGGGGCCGCAGATACGCAGTATTTT
CASSPAGAADTQYF
>TRBV10-3|TRBJ2-1|NA|NA
TGTGCCATCAGTGTCCAAATAATCCCAAACAATGAGCAGTTCTTC
CAISVQIIPNNEQFF
>TRBV27|TRBJ2-5|NA|NA
TGTGCCAGCAGTCTCTACTACCCGAGGGAGACCCAGTACTTC
CASSLYYPRETQYF
>TRBV6-4|TRBJ1-2|NA|NA
TGTGCCAGCAGTGACTCACGGCAGGGACGTGGCTACACCTTC
CASSDSRQGRGYTF
>TRBV5-6|TRBJ1-6|TRBD1|NA
TGTGCCAGCAGTACTCGGACAGGGGTAAATTCACCCCTCCACTTT
CASSTRTGVNSPLHF
>TRBV4-1|TRBJ1-1|TRBD1|NA
TGCGCCAGCAGCCAAGATCCTTCCTATGCCACAGGGGTAACTGAAGCTTTCTTT
CASSQDPSYATGVTEAFF
>TRBV4-1|TRBJ2-2|NA|NA
TGCGCCAGCAGCCAGCCTAACACCGGGGAGCTGTTTTTT
CASSQPNTGELFF
>TRBV2|TRBJ2-2|NA|few
TGTGCCAAGACCCGCGGGGTTAACACCGGGGAGCTGTTTTTT
CAKTRGVNTGELFF
>TRBV7-8|TRBJ1-1|NA|NA
TGTGCCAGCAGCTTCGGGGCGTCGGTCTACATGAACACTGAAGCTTTCTTT
CASSFGASVYMNTEAFF
>TRBV5-5|TRBJ2-2|NA|NA
TGTGCCAGCAGCTTGGAGGGGTATGGGCACTCCGGGGAGCTGTTTTTT
CASSLEGYGHSGELFF
>TRBV4-2|TRBJ1-2|NA|once
TGTGCCAGCAGCCAAGATCTTACAGGAAAAGAGGGCTACACCTTC
CASSQDLTGKEGYTF
>TRBV6-5|TRBJ1-1|TRBD1|NA
TGTGCCAGCAGTTACTCGCGGACAGGGGACACTGAAGCTTTCTTT
CASSYSRTGDTEAFF
>TRBV11-3|TRBJ1-4|TRBD1|NA
TGTGCCAGCAGCTTGGGAGGGACAGGGGGCGAAAAACTGTTTTTT
CASSLGGTGGEKLFF
>TRBV4-3|TRBJ2-6|NA|NA
TGCGCCAGCAGCCAGTACGCCGACTTCTCTGGGGCCAACGTCCTGACTTTC
CASSQYADFSGANVLTF
>TRBV6-4|TRBJ1-1|TRBD1|NA
TGTGCCAGCAGTCCGTTCCAGGGGGCCAGGGGCACTGAAGCTTTCTTT
CASSPFQGARGTEAFF
>TRBV11-3|TRBJ1-3|NA|NA
TGTGCCAGCAGCCCGGGTGGGGCGTCTGGAAACACCATATATTTT
CASSPGGASGNTIYF
>TRBV19|TRBJ1-2|NA|once
TGTGCCAGTTCCCCCGCCGAGTCAGGGGCCGGCTACACCTTC
CASSPAESGAGYTF
>TRBV7-8|TRBJ2-1|TRBD2|NA
TGTGCCAGCAGCTCGGGACTAGCGGGAGGGAGGAATGAGCAGTTCTTC
CASSSGLAGGRNEQFF
>TRBV6-6|TRBJ1-5|TRBD1|NA
TGTGCCAGCAGTCTCCCGGGACAGGGTTATCAGCCCCAGCATTTT
CASSLPGQGYQPQHF
>TRBV29-1|TRBJ2-1|NA|NA
TGCAGCGTTGAGCAGCTAGTTGGGGTATTTCAGTTCTTC
CSVEQLVGVFQFF
>TRBV6-6|TRBJ1-1|NA|NA
TGTGCCAGCAGGGATATATACACTGAAGCTTTCTTT
CASRDIYTEAFF
>TRBV19|TRBJ2-3|TRBD2|NA
TGTGCCAGCGCTAGCGGGAGGGCCGGCACAGATACGCAGTATTTT
CASASGRAGTDTQYF
>TRBV27|TRBJ2-5|TRBD1|NA
TGTGCCAGCAGCTTCGACAGGGGAGAGACCCAGTACTTC
CASSFDRGETQYF
>TRBV29-1|TRBJ1-2|NA|NA
TGCAGCGCCCCGGTGGCGGAGTTAGCTAACTATGGCTACACCTTC
CSAPVAELANYGYTF
>TRBV2|TRBJ1-1|TRBD1|NA
TGTGCCAGCAGTGAGGCAGGGGGACTGAACACTGAAGCTTTCTTT
CASSEAGGLNTEAFF
>TRBV7-9|TRBJ2-2|TRBD2|NA
TGTGCCAGCAGCTCGGGACTAGCGGGAGTATTGCCCGGGGAGCTGTTTTTT
CASSSGLAGVLPGELFF
>TRBV18|TRBJ1-2|NA|NA
TGTGCCAGCTCCCAAGGACGCGAAACCTATGGCTACACCTTC
CASSQGRETYGYTF
>TRBV30|TRBJ1-1|NA|NA
TGTGCCTGGGACGATTCGCACACTGAAGCTTTCTTT
CAWDDSHTEAFF
>TRBV5-1|TRBJ2-3|NA|NA
TGCGCCAGCAGGTTTAGGTGGAACACAGATACGCAGTATTTT
CASRFRWNTDTQYF